The 25 T cell receptor beta chains below come from one sample, sequenced in a study of high-grade serous ovarian cancer treatment subgroups. Tumor samples were taken before definitive surgery or chemotherapy. Using immunoSEQ multiplex PCR, the repertoire was profiled, and TCRdb retains in-frame clones only, with some absent. The profile covers roughly 10,000 clones, with around nine tenths appearing a single time and 1.5% to 2% taken by the ten largest. The specimen was tumor tissue. These receptors all come from a human donor with high-grade serous ovarian cancer.

The chain has TRBV9 and TRBJ2-7, with TRBD1 as a possible D gene (6 bases). Germline CDR1 is SGDLS and CDR2 is YYNGEE. This CDR3 has 17 amino acids. Between the trimmed V and J ends, which lost 4 bases and 6 bases, there was a span of 26 bases. CDR3 coding DNA: TGTGCCAGCAGCCCAGCAGGGGACACCCATGCATTGTCCGAGCAGTACTTC. Protein sequence: CASSPAGDTHALSEQYF.

The chain employs TRBV6-5 and TRBJ1-2, with a tentative D call TRBD1 (5 bases). The V end was cut by 2 bases, the J end by 2 bases, with 6 bases between. The CDR3 has 13 amino acids. CDR1 is MNHEY, CDR2 SVGAGI, per germline. CDR3 DNA: TGTGCCAGCAGTTACGACAGAAACTATGGCTACACCTTC. Its protein is CASSYDRNYGYTF.

This rearrangement joins TRBV28 to TRBJ2-3; 9 bases match TRBD2. The V segment lost 1 base and the J segment 4 bases; nucleotides outside the gene matches: 3. CDR3 size: 15 residues. CDR1 is MDHEN, CDR2 SYDVKM, per germline. CDR3 amino acids: CASSLYSSGADTQYF. CDR3 bases: TGTGCCAGCAGTTTATATTCTAGCGGGGCAGATACGCAGTATTTT.

CDR3 loop: CASFRTTGQPQHF. CDR3 DNA: TGTGCCAGTTTCCGGACAACCGGGCAGCCCCAGCATTTT. The rearrangement uses TRBV18 and TRBJ1-5, with D possibly matching TRBD1 (5 bases). Germline V CDR1 and CDR2: KGHSH, LQKENI. The V gene lost 9 bases and the J gene lost 7 bases, with 16 bases spanning the gap. The CDR3 extends over 13 amino acids.

This clone has only a few counts. This chain uses TRBV4-3 with TRBJ2-7; TRBD2 agrees at 9 bases. The V gene end was trimmed by 4 bases and the J gene end by 0 bases; junction bases not matched to a gene: 4. The CDR3 has 15 amino acids. CDR1 LGHNA and CDR2 YSLEER come from the germline V gene. The CDR3 spells CASSRGSGSSYEQYF. The CDR3 nucleotides are TGCGCCAGCAGCCGAGGTAGCGGGAGCTCCTACGAGCAGTACTTC.

The V and J genes are TRBV2 and TRBJ2-1, with 9 bases lining up with TRBD2. V shed 7 bases and J 7 bases; nucleotides not matched to a gene: 8. Germline V lookup: CDR1 SNHLY, CDR2 FYNNEI. This CDR3 is built from 14 residues. CDR3 coding DNA: TGTGCCAGCAAAAGGACTAGCGACTTGAATGAGCAGTTCTTC. Translating it yields CASKRTSDLNEQFF.

This chain joins TRBV5-1 and TRBJ1-5, with D possibly TRBD1 on 6 matching bases. V was trimmed by 1 base and J by 0 bases, leaving 11 bases between them. CDR1 SGHRS and CDR2 YFSETQ come from the germline V gene. The CDR3 extends over 16 amino acids. CDR3 residues: CASSLTGPYSNQPQHF. Here the CDR3 DNA reads TGCGCCAGCAGCTTGACAGGGCCGTATAGCAATCAGCCCCAGCATTTT.

The chain combines TRBV5-6 with TRBJ2-7, with a tentative D call TRBD2 (6 bases). Trimming removed 7 bases at V and 1 base at J, with 12 bases between. CDR1 and CDR2 (germline): SGHDT, YYEEEE. The CDR3 is 13 amino acids. The CDR3 loop is CASRAGGSYEQYF. In DNA form, the CDR3 reads TGTGCCAGCCGGGCTGGGGGGTCCTACGAGCAGTACTTC.

This chain uses TRBV27 with TRBJ1-6; a weak D match, TRBD1 (6 bases). This CDR3 is built from 16 residues. Germline lookup yields CDR1 MNHEY and CDR2 SMNVEV (reference sequence). V was trimmed by 7 bases and J by 3 bases, leaving 16 bases between them. CDR3: CASTLLSTGYNSPLHF. The DNA of the CDR3 is TGTGCCAGCACCCTTCTCTCGACAGGCTATAATTCACCCCTCCACTTT.

The CDR3 reads CASSLAPRVISMNTEAFF. In DNA form, the CDR3 reads TGTGCCAGCAGCTTAGCGCCCAGGGTAATCAGCATGAACACTGAAGCTTTCTTT. V is TRBV7-8 and J is TRBJ1-1; maybe TRBD1 (5 bases). The CDR3 contains 18 residues. The V end was cut by 0 bases, the J end by 0 bases, with 17 bases between. Per the germline V gene, CDR1 is SGHVS and CDR2 is FQNEAQ. Drawing the rest from reference TRBV7-8 and TRBJ1-1, the complete variable domain is GAGVSQSPRYKVAKRGQDVALRCDPISGHVSLFWYQQALGQGPEFLTYFQNEAQLDKSGLPSDRFFAERPEGSVSTLKIQRTQQEDSAVYLCASSLAPRVISMNTEAFFGQGTRLTVV.

The chain couples TRBV27 to TRBJ2-7, with D tentatively TRBD1 (5 bases). The CDR3 extends over 13 amino acids. V was shortened by 5 bases and J by 1 base, with 9 bases between the two germline ends. The germline CDR1 and CDR2 sequences are MNHEY and SMNVEV (reference sequence). The CDR3 region has the DNA TGTGCCAGCAGTCCCCGACAGTCCTACGAGCAGTACTTC. This encodes CASSPRQSYEQYF.

V and J are TRBV5-8 and TRBJ2-1; 10 nucleotides align to TRBD2. CDR3 length: 15 amino acids. V shed 3 bases and J 9 bases; nucleotides not matched to a gene: 9. Germline V CDR1 and CDR2: SGHTS, YDEGEE. CDR3 in amino acids: CASSSLAGAGGEQFF. The CDR3 DNA follows: TGTGCCAGCAGCTCCCTAGCGGGGGCCGGGGGTGAGCAGTTCTTC.

The genes are TRBV2 and TRBJ2-2, with D unclear. The CDR3 has 15 amino acids. V was pared by 4 bases and J by 4 bases, with 13 bases between. Germline CDR1 is SNHLY and CDR2 is FYNNEI. The CDR3 reads CASSVDPRATGELFF. The CDR3 coding sequence is TGTGCCAGCAGTGTCGACCCCCGGGCCACCGGGGAGCTGTTTTTT. The whole variable domain, filled in from reference TRBV2 and TRBJ2-2, reads EPEVTQTPSHQVTQMGQEVILRCVPISNHLYFYWYRQILGQKVEFLVSFYNNEISEKSEIFDDQFSVERPDGSNFTLKIRSTKLEDSAMYFCASSVDPRATGELFFGEGSRLTVL.

J is TRBJ2-7 and V is TRBV28; D is ambiguous. The ends were cut back, 4 bases at V and 5 bases at J, with 12 bases in the middle. Germline values: CDR1 MDHEN, CDR2 SYDVKM. This CDR3 contains 13 residues. This CDR3 is CASSSPDIHEQYF. As DNA, the CDR3 is TGTGCCAGCAGTTCCCCCGACATCCACGAGCAGTACTTC.

This chain links TRBV9 with TRBJ2-7; D is possibly TRBD2 (5 bases). The CDR3 sequence is 13 residues long. The germline CDR1 and CDR2 sequences are SGDLS and YYNGEE. Trimming took 8 bases from V and 1 from J, leaving 13 bases between them. CDR3 sequence reads: CASSREGSYEQYF. For the CDR3, the DNA is TGTGCCAGTTCCCGAGAGGGATCCTACGAGCAGTACTTC.

This rearrangement joins TRBV30 to TRBJ1-1; D is unclear. V was pared by 0 bases and J by 9 bases, with 17 bases between. The CDR3 totals 14 residues. The germline V gene has CDR1 GTSNPN and CDR2 SVGIG (reference sequence). This chain's CDR3 is CAWSVGGQDLKAFF. In DNA form, the CDR3 reads TGTGCCTGGAGTGTAGGAGGGCAGGACCTTAAAGCTTTCTTT. The whole variable domain, filled in from reference TRBV30 and TRBJ1-1, reads SQTIHQWPATLVQPVGSPLSLECTVEGTSNPNLYWYRQAAGRGLQLLFYSVGIGQISSEVPQNLSASRPQDRQFILSSKKLLLSDSGFYLCAWSVGGQDLKAFFGQGTRLTVV.

The gene calls are TRBV4-1 and TRBJ2-7; D uncertain. CDR1 is MGHRA and CDR2 is YSYEKL in the germline V gene. CDR3 length: 14 residues. V was pared by 4 bases and J by 2 bases, with 12 bases between. CDR3 sequence (DNA): TGCGCCAGCAGCCCAGCTGCCGGTCCCTACGAGCAGTACTTC. Translated: CASSPAAGPYEQYF.

This clone appeared a few times. The CDR3 coding sequence is TGTGCCAGCAGCCAACCCGGGACAATCCTTTACGAGCAGTACTTC. Amino acids: CASSQPGTILYEQYF. The gene calls are TRBV14 and TRBJ2-7; perhaps TRBD1 as D (6 bases). V lost 2 bases and J 4 bases, leaving 15 bases between the germline ends. Per germline, CDR1 SGHDN and CDR2 FVKESK. The CDR3 has 15 residues.

V is TRBV27 and J is TRBJ1-2, with a tentative D call TRBD1 (6 bases). Germline-derived CDR1 and CDR2 are MNHEY and SMNVEV (reference sequence). Deletions cut 5 bases from V and 4 bases from J, with 17 bases between. CDR3 length equals 15 residues. The CDR3 DNA is TGTGCCAGCAGTCTCACCTACAGGGATCGCTATGGCTACACCTTC. Its protein is CASSLTYRDRYGYTF.

This sequence joins TRBV14 and TRBJ1-2, with D uncertain. V was trimmed by 5 bases and J by 3 bases, leaving 19 bases between them. Germline assignment: CDR1 SGHDN and CDR2 FVKESK. The CDR3 spans 16 residues. The CDR3 coding sequence is TGTGCCAGCAGCAATCGCGGGCTCCGAATCGACTATGGCTACACCTTC. Translated: CASSNRGLRIDYGYTF. The full variable domain, in which reference TRBV14 and TRBJ1-2 provide the parts outside the CDR3, is EAGVTQFPSHSVIEKGQTVTLRCDPISGHDNLYWYRRVMGKEIKFLLHFVKESKQDESGMPNNRFLAERTGGTYSTLKVQPAELEDSGVYFCASSNRGLRIDYGYTFGSGTRLTVV.

The chain joins TRBV7-2 to TRBJ2-3; either TRBD1 or TRBD2 may fit D (5 bases each). The CDR3 consists of 15 residues. Trimming removed 3 bases from V and 1 base from J, with 11 bases in between. Germline V CDR1 and CDR2: SGHTA, FQGNSA. The CDR3 is CASSLVGPGTDTQYF. The CDR3 DNA sequence: TGTGCCAGCAGCTTGGTGGGACCAGGCACAGATACGCAGTATTTT. The entire variable domain, with the rest obtained from reference TRBV7-2 and TRBJ2-3, is as follows: GAGVSQSPSNKVTEKGKDVELRCDPISGHTALYWYRQSLGQGLEFLIYFQGNSAPDKSGLPSDRFSAERTGGSVSTLTIQRTQQEDSAVYLCASSLVGPGTDTQYFGPGTRLTVL.

This clone was counted a single time. The V and J genes are TRBV7-2 and TRBJ2-1; TRBD2 agrees at 10 bases. The CDR3 loop spans 15 amino acids. J was trimmed by 8 bases and V by 2 bases; bases with no gene match: 6. The germline V gene encodes CDR1 SGHTA and CDR2 FQGNSA. The CDR3 protein is CASSLLVLAGDEQFF. The CDR3 DNA reads TGTGCCAGCAGCTTACTAGTGCTAGCGGGAGATGAGCAGTTCTTC.

The V and J genes are TRBV4-3 and TRBJ2-5; D remains ambiguous. The CDR3 sequence is 13 residues long. The germline gives CDR1 LGHNA, CDR2 YSLEER. V lost 1 base and J lost 5, with 8 bases in between. The CDR3 sequence is CASSQALIETQYF. CDR3 sequence (DNA): TGCGCCAGCAGCCAAGCTTTGATTGAGACCCAGTACTTC.

The rearrangement uses TRBV6-5 and TRBJ2-7; D gene ambiguous. Trimming removed 5 bases at V and 1 base at J, with 15 bases between. This CDR3 has 15 amino acids. CDR1 and CDR2 (germline): MNHEY, SVGAGI. The CDR3 nucleotides are TGTGCCAGCAGTCCCGACCCTGGTAGATCCTACGAGCAGTACTTC. It is translated as CASSPDPGRSYEQYF.

This chain joins TRBV4-2 and TRBJ2-4, with unresolved D. Per germline, CDR1 LGHNA and CDR2 YNFKEQ. Trimming took off 0 bases at V and 0 bases at J, with 12 bases between the two ends. CDR3 size: 17 residues. The CDR3 sequence: CASSQDWGSRAKNIQYF. CDR3 nucleotide sequence: TGTGCCAGCAGCCAAGACTGGGGATCACGAGCCAAAAACATTCAGTACTTC.